The 18 T cell receptor beta chains reported below all come from one sample, sequenced in a study of blood T cell repertoires in COVID-19. Repertoires were generated with immunoSEQ multiplex PCR, while TCRdb's copy carries only in-frame clones and drops some. This sample has 140,000 to 150,000 clones, with approximately 90% found just once. Sequenced material: peripheral blood. All receptors derive from a man aged 18 to 29 with COVID-19, enrolled during active disease.

This chain links TRBV4-1 with TRBJ2-7, with 8 bases lining up with TRBD1. Germline trimming cut 1 base from V and 5 bases from J; bases unmatched to any gene: 4. Germline values: CDR1 MGHRA, CDR2 YSYEKL. CDR3 size: 14 residues. The CDR3: CASSQVNRGDEQYF. Here the CDR3 DNA reads TGCGCCAGCAGCCAAGTGAACAGGGGGGACGAGCAGTACTTC.

The CDR3 bases are TGTGCCAGCAGTTTCTCCAGGGATGATGAGCAGTTCTTC. This gives the protein CASSFSRDDEQFF. The rearrangement links TRBV12-3 or TRBV12-4 to TRBJ2-1; maybe TRBD1 (5 bases). Trimming pared 3 bases from V and 8 bases from J, leaving 11 bases between. This CDR3 has 13 residues.

The chain uses TRBV28 and TRBJ1-1; D call uncertain. Germline V lookup: CDR1 MDHEN, CDR2 SYDVKM. The CDR3 totals 15 residues. Deletions cut 3 bases from V and 5 bases from J, with 16 bases between. CDR3 residues: CASSFRGPSGTEAFF. In nucleotides, the CDR3 is TGTGCCAGCAGTTTTCGCGGGCCCTCCGGGACTGAAGCTTTCTTT.

This clone appeared a single time. The V call is TRBV27, the J call TRBJ1-1; D gene unclear. Trimming cost V 5 bases and J 0 bases, with 13 bases left between them. The CDR3 spans 15 residues. Germline values: CDR1 MNHEY, CDR2 SMNVEV (reference sequence). In nucleotides, the CDR3 is TGTGCCAGCAGTCCCCACATTCCAATGAACACTGAAGCTTTCTTT. Its translation: CASSPHIPMNTEAFF.

This clone was seen only once. The chain couples TRBV24-1 to TRBJ2-1, with TRBD2 matching over 12 bases. This CDR3 is built from 17 residues. Looked up from germline, CDR1 is KGHDR and CDR2 is SFDVKD. V was clipped by 4 bases and J by 1 base; unmatched bases: 4. The CDR3 sequence: CATSEASGRVSYNEQFF. The CDR3 DNA reads as TGTGCCACCAGTGAGGCTAGCGGGAGGGTATCCTACAATGAGCAGTTCTTC.

The chain couples TRBV9 to TRBJ2-3; a weak D match, TRBD2 (5 bases). This CDR3 comprises 15 residues. CDR1 is SGDLS and CDR2 is YYNGEE in the germline V gene. Trimming took 5 bases from V and 6 from J, leaving 19 bases between them. DNA for the CDR3: TGTGCCAGCAGTTCCGAGGGCGCAAGTGGGGATACGCAGTATTTT. This encodes CASSSEGASGDTQYF. Combining the CDR3 with reference TRBV9 and TRBJ2-3 gives the whole variable domain DSGVTQTPKHLITATGQRVTLRCSPRSGDLSVYWYQQSLDQGLQFLIQYYNGEERAKGNILERFSAQQFPDLHSELNLSSLELGDSALYFCASSSEGASGDTQYFGPGTRLTVL.

This sequence joins TRBV27 and TRBJ2-1; 8 nucleotides agree with TRBD2. V shed 6 bases, J shed 8 bases, and the junction held 18 bases outside the gene matches. The germline V gene has CDR1 MNHEY and CDR2 SMNVEV (reference sequence). The CDR3 contains 17 residues. CDR3 loop: CASSLEGVPSGFHEQFF. In DNA, the CDR3 is TGTGCCAGCAGCCTAGAGGGGGTGCCTAGCGGGTTCCATGAGCAGTTCTTC.

The table lists this clone with a count of one. This sequence joins TRBV11-2 and TRBJ2-2, with D possibly being TRBD2 (5 bases). The CDR3 is 16 residues long. V lost 4 bases and J lost 1, with 13 bases in between. Germline V CDR1 and CDR2: SGHAT, FQNNGV. This CDR3 reads CASSSRGLENTGELFF. Here the CDR3 DNA reads TGTGCCAGCAGCTCCCGGGGTCTAGAGAACACCGGGGAGCTGTTTTTT.

The rearrangement uses TRBV7-2 and TRBJ2-7, with 13 positions matching TRBD2. With 5 bases clipped from V and 7 bases from J, the junction kept 11 bases outside the gene matches. The V gene's germline CDR1 is SGHTA and CDR2 FQGNSA. The CDR3 has 16 amino acids. For the CDR3, the DNA is TGTGCCAGCAGCCTGAATGGACTAGCGGGAGTAGGAGAGCAGTACTTC. Protein sequence: CASSLNGLAGVGEQYF.

V is TRBV7-2 and J is TRBJ2-3, with D uncertain. CDR3 length equals 14 residues. Germline V CDR1 and CDR2: SGHTA, FQGNSA. Trimming left V 5 bases short and J 0 bases short, with 9 bases between. The chain's CDR3 is CASSSLTSTDTQYF. The CDR3 DNA reads as TGTGCCAGCAGCAGCCTAACTAGCACAGATACGCAGTATTTT.

This chain links TRBV4-1 with TRBJ2-7; a possible D gene is TRBD1 (5 bases). Germline CDR1 is MGHRA and CDR2 is YSYEKL. CDR3 length: 15 amino acids. The V end lost 0 bases, the J end lost 4 bases, and 13 bases lay between the germline ends. CDR3 sequence reads: CASSQDLDSHYEQYF. Here the CDR3 DNA reads TGCGCCAGCAGCCAAGATCTCGACAGCCATTACGAGCAGTACTTC.

The rearrangement links TRBV6-4 to TRBJ2-2; D is possibly TRBD1 (6 bases). V gave up 6 bases and J gave up 2 bases, with 10 bases separating them. The CDR3 consists of 14 residues. From germline, CDR1 is MRHNA and CDR2 SNTAGT. This CDR3 reads CASSRDTNTGELFF. CDR3 bases: TGTGCCAGCAGCCGGGACACTAACACCGGGGAGCTGTTTTTT.

The gene calls are TRBV7-2 and TRBJ2-2, with a tentative D call TRBD1 (6 bases). V was clipped by 5 bases and J by 4 bases, with 17 bases between them. CDR1 is SGHTA and CDR2 is FQGNSA in the germline V gene. This CDR3 is 16 amino acids long. CDR3 DNA sequence: TGTGCCAGCAGCCCCCGCTGGGGGCCGGCCACCGGGGAGCTGTTTTTT. Its protein product is CASSPRWGPATGELFF.

Comments on this clone: Compared with germline, one end of the junction differs, possibly owing to a read error. The genes are TRBV7-2 and TRBJ1-4; 10 bases line up with TRBD1. This CDR3 is 14 amino acids long. Germline CDR1 SGHTA, CDR2 FQGNSA. The CDR3 DNA reads TGTGCCAGCAGCTTGGACAGGGGGGAGGAAAAACTGCTTTTT. Translation: CASSLDRGEEKLLF. Combining the CDR3 with reference TRBV7-2 and TRBJ1-4 gives the whole variable domain GAGVSQSPSNKVTEKGKDVELRCDPISGHTALYWYRQSLGQGLEFLIYFQGNSAPDKSGLPSDRFSAERTGGSVSTLTIQRTQQEDSAVYLCASSLDRGEEKLLFGSGTQLSVL.

V gene TRBV28 combines with J gene TRBJ2-1, with TRBD1 matching 12 bases. Trimming removed 8 bases from V and 6 bases from J; junction bases left unmatched: 17. Per the germline V gene, CDR1 is MDHEN and CDR2 is SYDVKM. There are 18 residues in the CDR3. DNA of the CDR3: TGTGCCAGCTTTACGACAGGTGGGACAGGGGGCGCAAGCAATGAGCAGTTCTTC. Protein: CASFTTGGTGGASNEQFF.

The chain is built from TRBV7-9 and TRBJ1-6; D not resolved. Germline V CDR1 and CDR2: SEHNR, FQNEAQ (reference sequence). This CDR3 spans 14 amino acids. Between the trimmed V and J ends, which lost 2 bases and 10 bases, there was a span of 12 bases. The CDR3: CASSLRREGSPLHF. CDR3 coding DNA: TGTGCCAGCAGCTTAAGACGGGAGGGCTCACCCCTCCACTTT.

Regarding this clone: A junction boundary mismatches the germline segment, possibly from a read error. CDR3 region: CSFEGTGSSTDTQYF. The DNA of the CDR3 is TGCAGCTTTGAAGGGACGGGATCAAGCACAGATACGCAGTATTTT. The J gene is TRBJ2-3, the V gene TRBV29-1, with D tentatively TRBD1 or TRBD2 (5 bases each). Germline CDR1 SQVTM, CDR2 ANQGSEA. CDR3 length: 15 amino acids.

The rearrangement links TRBV6-6 to TRBJ1-5, with a tentative D call TRBD1 (5 bases). Looked up from germline, CDR1 is MNHNY and CDR2 is SVGAGI (reference sequence). The V end lost 5 bases, the J end lost 0 bases, and 11 bases lay between the germline ends. The CDR3 covers 15 residues. CDR3 region: CASSTGVYSNQPQHF. The CDR3 coding sequence is TGTGCCAGCAGTACGGGGGTTTATAGCAATCAGCCCCAGCATTTT.